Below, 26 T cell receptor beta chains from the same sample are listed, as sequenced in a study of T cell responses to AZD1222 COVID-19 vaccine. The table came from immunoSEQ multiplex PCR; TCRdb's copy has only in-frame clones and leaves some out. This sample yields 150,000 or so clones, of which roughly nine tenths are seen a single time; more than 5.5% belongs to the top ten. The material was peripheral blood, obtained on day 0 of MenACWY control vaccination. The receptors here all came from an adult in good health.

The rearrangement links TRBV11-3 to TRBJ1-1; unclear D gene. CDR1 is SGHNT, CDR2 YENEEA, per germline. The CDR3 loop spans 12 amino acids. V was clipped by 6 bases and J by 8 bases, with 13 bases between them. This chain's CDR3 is CASSYPGQEAFF. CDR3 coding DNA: TGTGCCAGCAGTTACCCGGGCCAAGAAGCTTTCTTT. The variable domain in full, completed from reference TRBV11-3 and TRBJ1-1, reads EAGVVQSPRYKIIEKKQPVAFWCNPISGHNTLYWYLQNLGQGPELLIRYENEEAVDDSQLPKDRFSAERLKGVDSTLKIQPAELGDSAVYLCASSYPGQEAFFGQGTRLTVV.

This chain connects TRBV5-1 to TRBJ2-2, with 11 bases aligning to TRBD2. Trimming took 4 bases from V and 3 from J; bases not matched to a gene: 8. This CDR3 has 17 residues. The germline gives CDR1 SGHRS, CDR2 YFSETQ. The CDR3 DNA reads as TGCGCCAGCAGCGGACTAGCGGGCCCTTTGGACACCGGGGAGCTGTTTTTT. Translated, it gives CASSGLAGPLDTGELFF.

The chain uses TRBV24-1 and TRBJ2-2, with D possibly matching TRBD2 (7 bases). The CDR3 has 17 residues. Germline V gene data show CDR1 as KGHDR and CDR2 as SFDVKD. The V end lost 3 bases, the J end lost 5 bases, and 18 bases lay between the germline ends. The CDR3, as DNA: TGTGCCACCAGTGATCCCGCCTGGGGGGGCTCAACCGGGGAGCTGTTTTTT. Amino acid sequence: CATSDPAWGGSTGELFF.

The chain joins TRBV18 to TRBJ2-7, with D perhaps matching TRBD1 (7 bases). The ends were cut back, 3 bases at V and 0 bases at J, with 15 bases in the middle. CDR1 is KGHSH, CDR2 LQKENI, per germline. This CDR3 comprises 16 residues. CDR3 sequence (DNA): TGTGCCAGCTCACCGCGCGGGACAGCCTTCTCCTACGAGCAGTACTTC. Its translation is CASSPRGTAFSYEQYF.

CDR3 in DNA: TGCGCCAGCAGCACCACCAGGGAAACTAATGAAAAACTGTTTTTT. Residues: CASSTTRETNEKLFF. This chain connects TRBV5-1 to TRBJ1-4, with a possible D match to TRBD1 (5 bases). CDR1 is SGHRS, CDR2 YFSETQ, per germline. CDR3 size: 15 residues. V shed 4 bases and J shed 1 base, with 11 bases lying between them.

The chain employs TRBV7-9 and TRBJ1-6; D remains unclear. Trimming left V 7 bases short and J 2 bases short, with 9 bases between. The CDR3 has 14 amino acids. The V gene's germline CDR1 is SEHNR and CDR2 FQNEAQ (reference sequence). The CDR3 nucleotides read TGTGCCAGCACATACAGCCCCTATAATTCACCCCTCCACTTT. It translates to CASTYSPYNSPLHF.

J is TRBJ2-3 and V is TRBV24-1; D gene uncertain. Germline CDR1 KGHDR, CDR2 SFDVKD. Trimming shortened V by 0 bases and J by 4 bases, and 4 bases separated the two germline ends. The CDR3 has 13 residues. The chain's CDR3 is CATSDLQPDTQYF. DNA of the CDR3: TGTGCCACCAGTGATTTGCAGCCAGATACGCAGTATTTT.

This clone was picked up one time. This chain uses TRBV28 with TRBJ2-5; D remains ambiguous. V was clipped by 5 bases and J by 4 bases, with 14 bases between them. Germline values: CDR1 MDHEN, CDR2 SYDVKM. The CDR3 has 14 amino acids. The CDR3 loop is CASSLGSPRETQYF. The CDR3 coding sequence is TGTGCCAGCAGTCTTGGATCCCCGAGAGAGACCCAGTACTTC.

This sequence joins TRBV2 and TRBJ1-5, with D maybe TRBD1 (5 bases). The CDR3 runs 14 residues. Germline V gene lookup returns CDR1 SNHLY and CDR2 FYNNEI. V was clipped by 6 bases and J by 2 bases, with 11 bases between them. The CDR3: CASSERGGNQPQHF. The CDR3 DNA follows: TGTGCCAGCAGCGAACGGGGGGGCAATCAGCCCCAGCATTTT. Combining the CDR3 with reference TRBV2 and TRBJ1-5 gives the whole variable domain EPEVTQTPSHQVTQMGQEVILRCVPISNHLYFYWYRQILGQKVEFLVSFYNNEISEKSEIFDDQFSVERPDGSNFTLKIRSTKLEDSAMYFCASSERGGNQPQHFGDGTRLSIL.

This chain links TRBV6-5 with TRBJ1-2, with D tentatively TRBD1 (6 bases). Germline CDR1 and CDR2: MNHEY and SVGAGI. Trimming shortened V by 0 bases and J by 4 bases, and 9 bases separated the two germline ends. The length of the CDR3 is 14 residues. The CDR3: CASSYSTGIYGYTF. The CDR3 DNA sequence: TGTGCCAGCAGTTACTCGACAGGCATCTATGGCTACACCTTC.

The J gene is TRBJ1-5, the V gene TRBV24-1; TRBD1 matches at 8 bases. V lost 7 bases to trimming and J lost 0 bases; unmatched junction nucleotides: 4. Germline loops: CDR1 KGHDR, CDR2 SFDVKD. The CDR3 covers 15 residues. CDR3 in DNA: TGTGCCACCAGGGGGACAGGTTATAGCAATCAGCCCCAGCATTTT. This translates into CATRGTGYSNQPQHF.

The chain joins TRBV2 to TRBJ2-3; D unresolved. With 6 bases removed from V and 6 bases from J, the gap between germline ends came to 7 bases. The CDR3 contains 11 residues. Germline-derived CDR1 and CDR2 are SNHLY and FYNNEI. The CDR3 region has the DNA TGTGCCAGCAGGCCAGAGGATACGCAGTATTTT. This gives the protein CASRPEDTQYF.

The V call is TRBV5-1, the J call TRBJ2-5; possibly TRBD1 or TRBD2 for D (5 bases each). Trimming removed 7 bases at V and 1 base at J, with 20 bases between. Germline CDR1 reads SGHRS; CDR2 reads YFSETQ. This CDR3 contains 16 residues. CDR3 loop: CASGPGARGSQETQYF. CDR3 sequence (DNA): TGCGCCAGCGGACCCGGGGCCCGGGGATCCCAAGAGACCCAGTACTTC.

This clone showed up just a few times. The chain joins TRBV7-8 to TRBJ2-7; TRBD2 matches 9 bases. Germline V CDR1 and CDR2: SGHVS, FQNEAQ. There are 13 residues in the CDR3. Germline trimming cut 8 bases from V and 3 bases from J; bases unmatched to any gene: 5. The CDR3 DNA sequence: TGTGCCAGCTCCATTAGCGGGAGCTACGAGCAGTACTTC. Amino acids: CASSISGSYEQYF.

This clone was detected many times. The CDR3 DNA is TGTGCCAGCACCCAGGACGGGGGAGACACTGAAGCTTTCTTT. The encoded protein is CASTQDGGDTEAFF. The chain couples TRBV28 to TRBJ1-1; TRBD1 is a possible D gene (5 bases). There are 14 residues in the CDR3. The ends were cut back, 7 bases at V and 3 bases at J, with 15 bases in the middle. The V gene's germline CDR1 is MDHEN and CDR2 SYDVKM. Full variable domain (missing parts from reference TRBV28 and TRBJ1-1): DVKVTQSSRYLVKRTGEKVFLECVQDMDHENMFWYRQDPGLGLRLIYFSYDVKMKEKGDIPEGYSVSREKKERFSLILESASTNQTSMYLCASTQDGGDTEAFFGQGTRLTVV.

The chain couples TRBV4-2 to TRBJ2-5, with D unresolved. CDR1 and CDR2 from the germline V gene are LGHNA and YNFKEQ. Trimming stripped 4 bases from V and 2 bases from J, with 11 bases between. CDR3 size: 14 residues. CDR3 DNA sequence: TGTGCCAGCAGCCCCCTAAGCGCTCAAGAGACCCAGTACTTC. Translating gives CASSPLSAQETQYF.

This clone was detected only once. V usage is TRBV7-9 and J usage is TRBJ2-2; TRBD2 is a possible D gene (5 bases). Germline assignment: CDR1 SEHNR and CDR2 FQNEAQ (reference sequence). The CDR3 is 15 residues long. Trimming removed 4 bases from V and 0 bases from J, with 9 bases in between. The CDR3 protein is CASSSRVTNTGELFF. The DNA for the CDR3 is TGTGCCAGCAGCTCGCGGGTGACGAACACCGGGGAGCTGTTTTTT.

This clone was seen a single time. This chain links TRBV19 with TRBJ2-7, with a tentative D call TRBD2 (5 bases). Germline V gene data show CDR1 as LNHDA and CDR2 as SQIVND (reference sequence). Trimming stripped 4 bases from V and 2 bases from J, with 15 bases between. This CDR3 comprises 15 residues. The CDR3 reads CASSTLGPGAYEQYF. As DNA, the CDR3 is TGTGCCAGTAGTACCCTGGGCCCCGGGGCCTACGAGCAGTACTTC.

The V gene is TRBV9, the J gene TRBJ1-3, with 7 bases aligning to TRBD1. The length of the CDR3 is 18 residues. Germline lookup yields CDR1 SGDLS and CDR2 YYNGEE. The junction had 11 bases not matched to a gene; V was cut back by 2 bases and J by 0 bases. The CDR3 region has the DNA TGTGCCAGCAGCGTGGAGGGGACAGCCCGTTACTCTGGAAACACCATATATTTT. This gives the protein CASSVEGTARYSGNTIYF.

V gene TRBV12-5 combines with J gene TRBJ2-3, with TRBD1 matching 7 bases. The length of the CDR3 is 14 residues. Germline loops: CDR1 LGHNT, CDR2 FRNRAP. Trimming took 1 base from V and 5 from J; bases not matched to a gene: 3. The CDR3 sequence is CASGLGTGEDTQYF. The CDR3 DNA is TGTGCTAGTGGTTTGGGGACAGGAGAAGATACGCAGTATTTT. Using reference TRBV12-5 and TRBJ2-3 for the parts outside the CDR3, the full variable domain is DARVTQTPRHKVTEMGQEVTMRCQPILGHNTVFWYRQTMMQGLELLAYFRNRAPLDDSGMPKDRFSAEMPDATLATLKIQPSEPRDSAVYFCASGLGTGEDTQYFGPGTRLTVL.

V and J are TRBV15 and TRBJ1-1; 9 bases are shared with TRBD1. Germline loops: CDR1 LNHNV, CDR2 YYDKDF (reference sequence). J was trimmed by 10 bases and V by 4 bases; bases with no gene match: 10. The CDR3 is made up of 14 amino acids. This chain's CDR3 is CATSTLGGTGTAFF. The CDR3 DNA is TGTGCCACCAGCACCTTAGGGGGGACAGGGACAGCTTTCTTT.

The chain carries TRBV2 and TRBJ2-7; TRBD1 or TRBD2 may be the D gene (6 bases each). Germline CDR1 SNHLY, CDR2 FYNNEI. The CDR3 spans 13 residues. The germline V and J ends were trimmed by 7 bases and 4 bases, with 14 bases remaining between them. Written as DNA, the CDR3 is TGTGCCAGCACGAGGGGGGACGGTTACGAGCAGTACGTC. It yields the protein CASTRGDGYEQYV.

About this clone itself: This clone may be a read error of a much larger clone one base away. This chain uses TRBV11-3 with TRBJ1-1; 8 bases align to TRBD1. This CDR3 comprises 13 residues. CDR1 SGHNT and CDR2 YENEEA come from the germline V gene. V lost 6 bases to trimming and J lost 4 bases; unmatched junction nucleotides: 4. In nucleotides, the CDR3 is TGTGCCAGCAGTTTTACAGGGGGCACTGAAGCTTTCTTT. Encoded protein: CASSFTGGTEAFF.

The CDR3 loop is CASSKAGGIETQYF. CDR3 nucleotides: TGTGCCAGTAGTAAGGCGGGGGGAATCGAGACCCAGTACTTC. V usage is TRBV19 and J usage is TRBJ2-5; 8 bases fit TRBD2. The CDR3 is 14 amino acids. Losses at the gene ends were 4 bases for V and 5 bases for J; bases not matched to a gene: 6. The germline V gene encodes CDR1 LNHDA and CDR2 SQIVND (reference sequence).

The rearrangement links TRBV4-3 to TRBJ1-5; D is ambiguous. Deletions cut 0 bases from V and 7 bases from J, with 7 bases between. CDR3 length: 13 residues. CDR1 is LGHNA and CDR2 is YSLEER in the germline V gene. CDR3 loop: CASSQETRQPQHF. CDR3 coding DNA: TGCGCCAGCAGCCAAGAAACACGCCAGCCCCAGCATTTT.

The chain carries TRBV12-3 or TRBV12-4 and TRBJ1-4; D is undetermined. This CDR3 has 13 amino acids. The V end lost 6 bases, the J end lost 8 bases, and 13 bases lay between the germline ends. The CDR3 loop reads CASRVHPEEKLFF. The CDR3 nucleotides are TGTGCCAGCAGGGTCCACCCGGAGGAAAAACTGTTTTTT.